This T cell receptor beta chain was captured in a study of blood T cell repertoires in COVID-19 (dated by TCRdb to about 2020). For the study in its entirety: Collaborator samples came from the United States, Italy and Spain and covered acute and convalescent phases of COVID-19. The samples were drawn from the first 160 participants of the ongoing ImmuneRACE study and from 950 to 1,500 subjects provided by 6 global collaborators. Subjects who had been exposed to COVID-19, were actively infected with it, or had recovered from it provided the deeply sampled blood TCRbeta repertoires that made up the dataset. The prospective study material was composed of cDNA or gDNA derived from T cells, B-cell-depleted T cells, or PBMCs. Where available, HLA class I and class II types were obtained from metadata supplied by the sample provider rather than from assay-based typing. A de-identified subject ID, COVID-19 status, age in years and sex were almost always included in the sample metadata. A freely available public database, intended as a resource for researchers studying the immune response to SARS-CoV-2, is where the repertoires were released.

In the case of this clone: The clone's antigen remains unknown. The input lacks base qualities; no much larger clone sits a single base away.

Collaborating institutions collected whole blood in K2EDTA tubes following their own protocols. For TCRbeta analysis, collaborator samples were shipped as frozen whole blood, as isolated PBMCs, or as DNA extracted from either sample type. TCRbeta CDR3 regions were amplified from genomic DNA by means of the immunoSEQ Assay, a bias-controlled multiplex PCR. The study's own analysis went as follows. Within the assay, amplification of reference gene primers was used to estimate how many nucleated cells each sample contained. To quantify the absolute abundance of each unique TCRbeta CDR3 rearrangement, sequence reads were collapsed and filtered. For each sample, productive Simpson clonality was calculated as the square root of Simpson's diversity index across productive rearrangements. TCRdb limited this immuneACCESS table to in-frame rearrangements with V and J called. A share of clones is missing; checked studies link under half to unresolved V genes, and the rest is unexplained. That table supplies the V and J calls and clone size; D and trimming were determined from the DNA. The sample records 200,000 to 300,000 clones, roughly nine tenths of which are singletons. The ten biggest clones cover around 6.5% of the sample.

Study-level results and caveats: Clinical and demographic metadata were provided uncurated, with the amount varying by source and participant.

Spanning cysteine to phenylalanine, the CDR3 consists of 16 amino acids. Solely the CDR3 DNA is kept, with 48 bases framed from the first base. At the junction V is shortened by 3 bases and J by 1 base, with 12 bases in between. Per the germline V gene, KGHSH is the CDR1 and LQKENI is the CDR2. The sample taken for sequencing was peripheral blood. The chain couples TRBV18 to TRBJ2-2, with no confident D gene call. This receptor was taken from a man aged 60 to 69 with acute or convalescent COVID-19. The CDR3 protein: CASSPSGAWNTGELFF. The bases read TGTGCCAGCTCACCCTCCGGTGCCTGGAACACCGGGGAGCTGTTTTTT.